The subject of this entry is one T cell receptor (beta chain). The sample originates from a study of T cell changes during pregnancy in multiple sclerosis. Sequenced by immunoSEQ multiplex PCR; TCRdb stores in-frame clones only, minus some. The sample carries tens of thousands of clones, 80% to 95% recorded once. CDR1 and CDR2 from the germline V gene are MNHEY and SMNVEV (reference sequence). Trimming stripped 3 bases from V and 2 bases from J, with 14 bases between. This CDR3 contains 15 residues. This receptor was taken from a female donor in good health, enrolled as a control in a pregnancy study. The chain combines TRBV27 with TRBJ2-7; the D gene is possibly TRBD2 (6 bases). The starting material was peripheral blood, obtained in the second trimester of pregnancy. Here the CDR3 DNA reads TGTGCCAGCAGTTTGGGCGGGAAACGGACCTACGAGCAGTACTTC. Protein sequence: CASSLGGKRTYEQYF.